This T cell receptor (beta chain) stems from a study of response to subunit inactivated influenza vaccine. Study results and limitations: Researchers suggested that each seasonal influenza vaccination recruits few new T cells.

As to this clonotype: Its antigen is currently unknown.

There are 17 residues in the CDR3. The V gene lost 2 bases and the J gene lost 1 base, with 15 bases spanning the gap. Germline V gene lookup returns CDR1 SGHDN and CDR2 FVKESK. TCRdb redid the calling of the RT-PCR reads with MiXCR, one entry per CDR3 protein. The data contain hundreds of thousands of distinct CDR3 sequences, less than 20% of them singletons. The genes are TRBV14 and TRBJ2-1, with D uncertain. The input for sequencing was PBMCs from blood, taken about 5 days after vaccination. The receptor's source is a man aged 50-60 years who received an inactivated influenza vaccine. The CDR3 DNA reads as TGTGCCAGCAGCCAACTCTCACCCCTCAATTCCTACAATGAGCAGTTCTTC. Translated: CASSQLSPLNSYNEQFF.